Here is one T cell receptor beta chain with its context. Its cognate antigen is unknown. This sample stems from a study of blood T cells in healthy people across ages. Germline V lookup: CDR1 SNHLY, CDR2 FYNNEI. CDR3 length equals 13 residues. Alongside a J-beta primer mix, a sample-barcoded 5' primer served in a second PCR lasting 7 to 11 cycles. A single record per CDR3 protein comes from TCRdb applying MiXCR to the 5' RACE reads. The sample gives approximately 900,000 distinct CDR3 sequences, about 44% of which show up once; around 15% is in the top ten. The study's findings and limits: From one million sequenced T cells, diversity estimates were lower bounds.

Sequencing was done on a sample of blood. The sequence derives from a man aged 30-40 years in good health. The V gene is TRBV2, the J gene TRBJ2-5; either TRBD1 or TRBD2 may supply D (6 bases each). TRBJ2-7 matches the DNA end more closely, so the J call is doubtful. DNA of the CDR3: TGTGCCAGCGGGACGGAGGGGGCCTACGAGCAGTACTTC. Encoded protein: CASGTEGAYEQYF.